Listed below are T cell receptor beta chains from one sample, sequenced in a study of blood T cell repertoires in COVID-19. Libraries were prepared by immunoSEQ multiplex PCR; TCRdb keeps only in-frame clonotypes and omits some of them. Altogether around 61,000 clones are present, about 90% being singletons, with the ten largest covering approximately 1.3%. Sequencing input: peripheral blood. These receptors originate from a man in his fifties or sixties with acute or convalescent COVID-19. The CDR3 runs from the conserved cysteine through the conserved F or W. D genes are given only for firm matches. Clone size is shown for a subset of rows, as once, few, many or a class of expanded clone.

v_call: TRBV27
d_call: TRBD1
clone_size: -
j_call: TRBJ1-6
cdr3_nt: TGTGCCAGCAGTTTAAAACAGGGGGGACCCCTCCACTTT
cdr3_aa: CASSLKQGGPLHF

v_call: TRBV7-9
d_call: TRBD1
clone_size: -
j_call: TRBJ1-6
cdr3_nt: TGTGCCAGCAGCTTCCCGGGACAGAATTCACCCCTCCACTTT
cdr3_aa: CASSFPGQNSPLHF

v_call: TRBV5-4
d_call: TRBD2
clone_size: once
j_call: TRBJ2-3
cdr3_nt: TGTGCCAGCAGCCCCGATGGAGCGGGGGGCACAGATACGCAGTATTTT
cdr3_aa: CASSPDGAGGTDTQYF

v_call: TRBV29-1
d_call: TRBD1
clone_size: -
j_call: TRBJ2-7
cdr3_nt: TGCAGCGTACACAGGGGATACGACGAGCAGTACTTC
cdr3_aa: CSVHRGYDEQYF

v_call: TRBV2
d_call: -
clone_size: -
j_call: TRBJ1-1
cdr3_nt: TGTGCCAGCAGTCCTCCAGGGGACACTGAAGCTTTCTTT
cdr3_aa: CASSPPGDTEAFF

v_call: TRBV5-4
d_call: TRBD2
clone_size: -
j_call: TRBJ2-7
cdr3_nt: TGTGCCAGCAGCTTAGCGGGGGCCCATATGGAGCAGTACTTC
cdr3_aa: CASSLAGAHMEQYF

v_call: TRBV5-4
d_call: TRBD2
clone_size: -
j_call: TRBJ2-7
cdr3_nt: TGTGCCAGCAGCCGAAGCGGGGGTACCTACGAGCAGTACTTC
cdr3_aa: CASSRSGGTYEQYF

v_call: TRBV7-8
d_call: -
clone_size: -
j_call: TRBJ2-3
cdr3_nt: TGTGCCAGCAGCAGACCTGACAACAGTCCCCGACACACAGATACGCAGTATTTT
cdr3_aa: CASSRPDNSPRHTDTQYF

v_call: TRBV6-5
d_call: -
clone_size: -
j_call: TRBJ1-5
cdr3_nt: TGTGCCAGCAGTTACTCCACGGGGGGCGGCAATCAGCCCCAGCATTTT
cdr3_aa: CASSYSTGGGNQPQHF

v_call: TRBV15
d_call: TRBD2
clone_size: -
j_call: TRBJ2-1
cdr3_nt: TGTGCCACCAGCAGAGATCGGACTAGCGGGGGGTATGAGCAGTTCTTC
cdr3_aa: CATSRDRTSGGYEQFF

v_call: TRBV5-6
d_call: -
clone_size: -
j_call: TRBJ1-5
cdr3_nt: TGTGCCAGCAGCATAAACAGGGTGAGGGGGCCCCAGCATTTT
cdr3_aa: CASSINRVRGPQHF

v_call: TRBV6-1
d_call: TRBD2
clone_size: few
j_call: TRBJ2-3
cdr3_nt: TGTGCCAGCAGTGACCCCCGACTAGCGGGGCTGATCACAGATACGCAGTATTTT
cdr3_aa: CASSDPRLAGLITDTQYF

v_call: TRBV5-4
d_call: TRBD2
clone_size: -
j_call: TRBJ2-4
cdr3_nt: TGTGCCAGCAGCTTTAGCGGGGTGTCCAAGGCCAAAAACATTCAGTACTTC
cdr3_aa: CASSFSGVSKAKNIQYF

v_call: TRBV19
d_call: -
clone_size: -
j_call: TRBJ2-1
cdr3_nt: TGTGCCAGTAGTCCCAATAGGGGATTTGAGCAGTTCTTC
cdr3_aa: CASSPNRGFEQFF

v_call: TRBV20-1
d_call: TRBD2
clone_size: -
j_call: TRBJ2-1
cdr3_nt: TGCAGTGCTAGTAGAGCGGGGGGGCCCTCGGTTGAGCAGTTCTTC
cdr3_aa: CSASRAGGPSVEQFF

v_call: TRBV19
d_call: TRBD1
clone_size: -
j_call: TRBJ1-2
cdr3_nt: TGTGCCAGTAGGTCGACAGGGGGCGACTATGGCTACACCTTC
cdr3_aa: CASRSTGGDYGYTF

v_call: TRBV19
d_call: TRBD1
clone_size: -
j_call: TRBJ1-1
cdr3_nt: TGTGCCAGTACCCAGACAGGGGCGAACACTGAAGCTTTCTTT
cdr3_aa: CASTQTGANTEAFF

v_call: TRBV2
d_call: TRBD2
clone_size: -
j_call: TRBJ2-1
cdr3_nt: TGTGCCAGCAGTGAATGGCGTCTAGCGGGCGGGGATGAGCAGTTCTTC
cdr3_aa: CASSEWRLAGGDEQFF

v_call: TRBV9
d_call: -
clone_size: few
j_call: TRBJ2-3
cdr3_nt: TGTGCCAGCAGCGTGCAGGCATCACCTAGCACAGATACGCAGTATTTT
cdr3_aa: CASSVQASPSTDTQYF

v_call: TRBV5-6
d_call: TRBD1
clone_size: -
j_call: TRBJ2-7
cdr3_nt: TGTGCCAGCAGCAGGGGGCCACAGGGCGCTTCCTACGAGCAGTACTTC
cdr3_aa: CASSRGPQGASYEQYF

v_call: TRBV27
d_call: -
clone_size: -
j_call: TRBJ2-7
cdr3_nt: TGTGCCAGCAGCTTGGGGCAGGGTGGGGCCTACGAGCAGTACTTC
cdr3_aa: CASSLGQGGAYEQYF

v_call: TRBV4-1
d_call: -
clone_size: -
j_call: TRBJ1-6
cdr3_nt: TGCGCCAGCAGCCAAGATTTGCTAGGGAGTTCACCCCTCCACTTT
cdr3_aa: CASSQDLLGSSPLHF

v_call: TRBV6-4
d_call: TRBD1
clone_size: few
j_call: TRBJ1-2
cdr3_nt: TGTGCCAGCCAAGGGACAGGCGCTAACTATGGCTACACCTTC
cdr3_aa: CASQGTGANYGYTF

v_call: TRBV12-3/TRBV12-4
d_call: -
clone_size: -
j_call: TRBJ2-1
cdr3_nt: TGTGCCAGCAGCTCGAGGATGTACAATGAGCAGTTCTTC
cdr3_aa: CASSSRMYNEQFF

v_call: TRBV20-1
d_call: TRBD2
clone_size: -
j_call: TRBJ2-7
cdr3_nt: TGCAGTGCTAGTGGGACTATCCACTACGAGCAGTACTTC
cdr3_aa: CSASGTIHYEQYF

v_call: TRBV2
d_call: TRBD1
clone_size: -
j_call: TRBJ2-3
cdr3_nt: TGTGCCAGCAGGGAAGACAGGGTTACAGATACGCAGTATTTT
cdr3_aa: CASREDRVTDTQYF

v_call: TRBV19
d_call: -
clone_size: -
j_call: TRBJ2-7
cdr3_nt: TGTGCCAGTACAAACAGTAAGACCTACGAGCAGTACTTC
cdr3_aa: CASTNSKTYEQYF

v_call: TRBV29-1
d_call: TRBD2
clone_size: -
j_call: TRBJ2-1
cdr3_nt: TGCAGCGGGAGGACTAGCTCCAATGAGCAGTTCTTC
cdr3_aa: CSGRTSSNEQFF

v_call: TRBV2
d_call: -
clone_size: -
j_call: TRBJ2-7
cdr3_nt: TGTGCCAGCATTTCTCTTGTTGACAGCTCCTACGAGCAGTACTTC
cdr3_aa: CASISLVDSSYEQYF

v_call: TRBV12-3/TRBV12-4
d_call: -
clone_size: -
j_call: TRBJ1-2
cdr3_nt: TGTGCCAGCAGTTTGGGGCAGGGGATCGGCTACACCTTC
cdr3_aa: CASSLGQGIGYTF

v_call: TRBV9
d_call: TRBD2
clone_size: -
j_call: TRBJ2-2
cdr3_nt: TGTGCCAGCAGCGCCGAATTTGGGACTAGCGGGGGGGCATGGAACACCGGGGAGCTGTTTTTT
cdr3_aa: CASSAEFGTSGGAWNTGELFF

v_call: TRBV6-4
d_call: -
clone_size: -
j_call: TRBJ2-1
cdr3_nt: TGTGCCAGCAGTGAGAGGGATCAACCTAGGTACAATGAGCAGTTCTTC
cdr3_aa: CASSERDQPRYNEQFF

v_call: TRBV5-4
d_call: -
clone_size: -
j_call: TRBJ1-2
cdr3_nt: TGTGCCAGCAGCTTGGCCGGGTTCGGCAGGGGACCTGCTAACTATGGCTACACCTTC
cdr3_aa: CASSLAGFGRGPANYGYTF

v_call: TRBV29-1
d_call: TRBD1
clone_size: -
j_call: TRBJ1-1
cdr3_nt: TGCAGCGTCCGACAGGGGTTGGGGACTGAAGCTTTCTTT
cdr3_aa: CSVRQGLGTEAFF

v_call: TRBV7-9
d_call: -
clone_size: once
j_call: TRBJ2-2
cdr3_nt: TGTGCCCAGAAATACGCTAACACCGGGGAGCTGTTTTTT
cdr3_aa: CAQKYANTGELFF

v_call: TRBV5-4
d_call: TRBD1
clone_size: -
j_call: TRBJ2-2
cdr3_nt: TGTGCCAGCAGCTTGGACAGGGGAACCGGGGAGCTGTTTTTT
cdr3_aa: CASSLDRGTGELFF

v_call: TRBV30
d_call: -
clone_size: -
j_call: TRBJ1-5
cdr3_nt: TGTGCCTGGAGCCAGGGGTATGGCAATCAGCCCCAGCATTTT
cdr3_aa: CAWSQGYGNQPQHF

v_call: TRBV6-5
d_call: -
clone_size: -
j_call: TRBJ1-3
cdr3_nt: TGTGCCAGCAGACTCACTCCTCTCTCTGGAAACACCATATATTTT
cdr3_aa: CASRLTPLSGNTIYF

v_call: TRBV20-1
d_call: -
clone_size: -
j_call: TRBJ2-6
cdr3_nt: TGCAGTGCTAGTGCACGGACATCCTACTCTGGGGCCAACGTCCTGACTTTC
cdr3_aa: CSASARTSYSGANVLTF

v_call: TRBV11-2
d_call: -
clone_size: -
j_call: TRBJ2-7
cdr3_nt: TGTGCCAGCAGCTTAGAGGGACACGGGGCCTACGAGCAGTACTTC
cdr3_aa: CASSLEGHGAYEQYF

v_call: TRBV20-1
d_call: -
clone_size: -
j_call: TRBJ1-2
cdr3_nt: TGCAGTGCCGACGAAATGGAGGGCTACACCTTC
cdr3_aa: CSADEMEGYTF

v_call: TRBV7-9
d_call: TRBD2
clone_size: -
j_call: TRBJ2-3
cdr3_nt: TGTGCCAGCAAGGCGGGGGGGGCTGATACGCAGTATTTT
cdr3_aa: CASKAGGADTQYF

v_call: TRBV5-1
d_call: -
clone_size: -
j_call: TRBJ2-7
cdr3_nt: TGCGCCAGCAGCTTGGTACGCCCTGGCGGGGCAGGAGGGGAGCAGTACTTC
cdr3_aa: CASSLVRPGGAGGEQYF

v_call: TRBV5-1
d_call: -
clone_size: -
j_call: TRBJ2-1
cdr3_nt: TGCGCCAGCAGCCTATACAATGAGCAGTTCTTC
cdr3_aa: CASSLYNEQFF

v_call: TRBV27
d_call: TRBD1
clone_size: -
j_call: TRBJ2-3
cdr3_nt: TGTGCCAGCAGTGCATCGACAGGGGCTCCCACAGATACGCAGTATTTT
cdr3_aa: CASSASTGAPTDTQYF

v_call: TRBV7-6
d_call: -
clone_size: -
j_call: TRBJ2-7
cdr3_nt: TGTGCCAGCAGCTTCACGCAGGGAGGATACGAGCAGTACTTC
cdr3_aa: CASSFTQGGYEQYF

v_call: TRBV6-5
d_call: TRBD1
clone_size: once
j_call: TRBJ1-2
cdr3_nt: TGTGCCAGCAGTCGTCGAGGGGACAGAGGGTATGGCTACACCTTC
cdr3_aa: CASSRRGDRGYGYTF

v_call: TRBV5-1
d_call: -
clone_size: -
j_call: TRBJ2-2
cdr3_nt: TGCGCCAGCAGCTGGAGGGCCGCATCCTCGGGGGAGCTGTTTTTT
cdr3_aa: CASSWRAASSGELFF